The clone carrying this TCR beta chain was seen at least ten times. Antigen: not known. The CDR3 consists of 16 residues. Germline V gene data show CDR1 as MNHEY and CDR2 as SVGAGI. V was clipped by 3 bases and J by 4 bases; unmatched bases: 6. 5'RACE template switching produced TCR cDNA carrying a universal primer site and UMIs. TCRdb recomputed calls from the 5' RACE reads with MiXCR, one row per CDR3 protein. The sample records 100,000 to 150,000 distinct CDR3 sequences, roughly 7.9% being singletons. The source of the sample is a study of T cells after yellow fever vaccination. Looking at the study overall: The fractions with low cell numbers were processed using SMART-Seq v4 Ultra Low Input.

Study conclusions and caveats: Weaker in magnitude, the secondary response showed a faster peak on day 5 versus 15. Among primary-vaccination clones, most reappeared after the booster, at about 95% for CD4 and approximately 90% for CD8.

The specimen was CD4+ T cells sorted from PBMCs, collected around 45 days after the first yellow fever vaccination. The rearrangement uses TRBV6-5 and TRBJ2-2; TRBD1 agrees at 9 bases. This receptor was identified in a man aged 18 to 30 who received the YFV17D yellow fever vaccine. The CDR3 here is CASSYRRTGVTGELFF. CDR3 DNA sequence: TGTGCCAGCAGTTATCGACGGACAGGGGTCACCGGGGAGCTGTTTTTT.